Listed below are T cell receptor beta chains from one sample, sequenced in a study of lymphopenia after photon versus proton radiotherapy. The protocol was immunoSEQ multiplex PCR, while the TCRdb copy is restricted to in-frame clones and leaves out a portion. The sample shows about 68,000 clones, roughly 93% of them seen only once. The sequenced sample was peripheral blood, obtained from a patient treated with photon-based radiotherapy. The receptors were gathered from a woman between 70 and 85 years old with pancreatic cancer. The CDR3 runs from the conserved cysteine through the conserved F or W. Fields, in order: clone size, V gene, J gene, D gene, CDR3 DNA, CDR3 protein. The D gene is left open where the match is weak. Size is stated for part of the rows, as once, few or many counts, or as a class when the clone is expanded.

clone_size: NA; v_call: TRBV20-1; j_call: TRBJ1-1; d_call: NA; cdr3_nt: TGCAGTGCTAAGGGGTCAACTGAAGCTTTCTTT; cdr3_aa: CSAKGSTEAFF
clone_size: few; v_call: TRBV7-2; j_call: TRBJ2-2; d_call: NA; cdr3_nt: TGTGCCAGCAGCTTAGACAGCGGGGAGCTGTTTTTT; cdr3_aa: CASSLDSGELFF
clone_size: NA; v_call: TRBV29-1; j_call: TRBJ1-2; d_call: NA; cdr3_nt: TGCAGCGTTGAACTAGGGGGGGACTACTATGGCTACACCTTC; cdr3_aa: CSVELGGDYYGYTF
clone_size: NA; v_call: TRBV5-1; j_call: TRBJ1-2; d_call: TRBD1; cdr3_nt: TGCGCCAGCAGCTATGGGAGAGGGGACAGGGGAGGCTACACCTTC; cdr3_aa: CASSYGRGDRGGYTF
clone_size: NA; v_call: TRBV7-3; j_call: TRBJ2-5; d_call: NA; cdr3_nt: TGTGCCAGCAGCTCTCCTCTAGAGACCCAGTACTTC; cdr3_aa: CASSSPLETQYF
clone_size: NA; v_call: TRBV18; j_call: TRBJ2-2; d_call: TRBD2; cdr3_nt: TGTGCCAGCTCCCCTACGGGAGGAAACACCGGGGAGCTGTTTTTT; cdr3_aa: CASSPTGGNTGELFF
clone_size: NA; v_call: TRBV11-3; j_call: TRBJ2-1; d_call: NA; cdr3_nt: TGTGCCAGCAGCTTAGCGGATGAGCAGTTCTTC; cdr3_aa: CASSLADEQFF
clone_size: NA; v_call: TRBV2; j_call: TRBJ2-7; d_call: TRBD1; cdr3_nt: TGTGCCAGCACCGCGGACAGGGCCAACTACGAGCAGTACTTC; cdr3_aa: CASTADRANYEQYF
clone_size: once; v_call: TRBV25-1; j_call: TRBJ1-5; d_call: NA; cdr3_nt: TGTGCCAGCAGACAAGGGATAGGGTTTAATTATCAGCCCCAGCATTTT; cdr3_aa: CASRQGIGFNYQPQHF
clone_size: medium-sized; v_call: TRBV6-1; j_call: TRBJ1-3; d_call: NA; cdr3_nt: TGTGCCAGCAGTGAAGCGTACAGGAATGGAAACACCATATATTTT; cdr3_aa: CASSEAYRNGNTIYF
clone_size: NA; v_call: TRBV28; j_call: TRBJ2-2; d_call: NA; cdr3_nt: TGTGCCAGCAGTTTGTTGGGGGGCTCCACCGGGGAGCTGTTTTTT; cdr3_aa: CASSLLGGSTGELFF
clone_size: NA; v_call: TRBV19; j_call: TRBJ1-5; d_call: TRBD1; cdr3_nt: TGTGCCAGTAGTATAGATCCCCGGGACAGGGGACATCAGCCCCAGCATTTT; cdr3_aa: CASSIDPRDRGHQPQHF
clone_size: once; v_call: TRBV7-9; j_call: TRBJ2-6; d_call: NA; cdr3_nt: TGTGCCAGCAGCCAATCGAACTCTGGGGCCAACGTCCTGACTTTC; cdr3_aa: CASSQSNSGANVLTF
clone_size: NA; v_call: TRBV5-1; j_call: TRBJ2-1; d_call: TRBD2; cdr3_nt: TGCGCCAGCAGCTTCGCGGGGGAAAATGAGCAGTTCTTC; cdr3_aa: CASSFAGENEQFF
clone_size: once; v_call: TRBV5-1; j_call: TRBJ2-3; d_call: TRBD2; cdr3_nt: TGCGCCAGCAGCCTGACTAGCGGAGGCACAGATACGCAGTATTTT; cdr3_aa: CASSLTSGGTDTQYF
clone_size: NA; v_call: TRBV27; j_call: TRBJ2-7; d_call: NA; cdr3_nt: TGTGCCAGCAGTTCTAACAGTCGACGACATAGTTACGAGCAGTACTTC; cdr3_aa: CASSSNSRRHSYEQYF
clone_size: few; v_call: TRBV5-1; j_call: TRBJ1-4; d_call: NA; cdr3_nt: TGCGCCAGCACCTCCCGTGGTACCCCTGGGGAAAAACTGTTTTTT; cdr3_aa: CASTSRGTPGEKLFF
clone_size: NA; v_call: TRBV25-1; j_call: TRBJ1-1; d_call: TRBD1; cdr3_nt: TGTGCCAGCAGTGACGGTCCCGGGACAGGGGGAGAAGCTTTCTTT; cdr3_aa: CASSDGPGTGGEAFF
clone_size: once; v_call: TRBV4-2; j_call: TRBJ1-6; d_call: TRBD1; cdr3_nt: TGTGCCAGCAGCCACCGGGACAGGAATTCACCCCTCCACTTT; cdr3_aa: CASSHRDRNSPLHF
clone_size: once; v_call: TRBV27; j_call: TRBJ2-1; d_call: NA; cdr3_nt: TGTGCCAGCAGTTTAACCCCTTTTTGGGCAAGCAATGAGCAGTTCTTC; cdr3_aa: CASSLTPFWASNEQFF
clone_size: NA; v_call: TRBV2; j_call: TRBJ1-1; d_call: TRBD1; cdr3_nt: TGTGCCAGCAGGATGGGACAGGTTGAGAACACTGAAGCTTTCTTT; cdr3_aa: CASRMGQVENTEAFF
clone_size: NA; v_call: TRBV7-3; j_call: TRBJ2-3; d_call: TRBD2; cdr3_nt: TGTGCCAGCAGCGTTCTAGCGGGAGGGCCAGGTACGCAGTATTTT; cdr3_aa: CASSVLAGGPGTQYF
clone_size: NA; v_call: TRBV7-2; j_call: TRBJ2-1; d_call: TRBD1; cdr3_nt: TGTGCCAGCAGCCTCGGACAGGTTTCTGATGAGCAGTTCTTC; cdr3_aa: CASSLGQVSDEQFF
clone_size: NA; v_call: TRBV28; j_call: TRBJ2-7; d_call: TRBD2; cdr3_nt: TGTGCCAGCAGTTCCGAGAGCGGGAGTGACTACGAGCAGTACTTC; cdr3_aa: CASSSESGSDYEQYF
clone_size: NA; v_call: TRBV7-6; j_call: TRBJ2-5; d_call: TRBD2; cdr3_nt: TGTGCCAGCAGCTTAGCCGGCGGGGAGGGGGAGACCCAGTACTTC; cdr3_aa: CASSLAGGEGETQYF
clone_size: NA; v_call: TRBV27; j_call: TRBJ2-4; d_call: NA; cdr3_nt: TGTGCCAGCAGTTCTTGGGGCGGAGCGGGACAAGATGCTCAGTACTTC; cdr3_aa: CASSSWGGAGQDAQYF
clone_size: NA; v_call: TRBV10-3; j_call: TRBJ2-7; d_call: TRBD1; cdr3_nt: TGTGCCATCAGTGATAGGGACAGGGGGTCCTACGAGCAGTACTTC; cdr3_aa: CAISDRDRGSYEQYF
clone_size: NA; v_call: TRBV11-3; j_call: TRBJ2-2; d_call: NA; cdr3_nt: TGTGCCAGCAGCTTGGGGGGCGCGAACACCGGGGAGCTGTTTTTT; cdr3_aa: CASSLGGANTGELFF